The clone carrying this T cell receptor (beta chain) appeared a few times. A read error may produce the germline difference seen at one junction end. Unsorted libraries came from 2 million PBMCs stored at -80 °C. This entry comes from a study of neurological immune-mediated disorders. CDR1 is SGHTA, CDR2 FQGNSA, per germline. The CDR3 has 15 amino acids. TCRdb analysed the 5' RACE reads with MiXCR anew, one entry per CDR3 protein. The table has about 40,000 distinct CDR3 sequences, about 2.3% seen once; the top ten hold 2% to 3%. The TCR was taken from a man between 45 and 60 years old with multiple sclerosis. Sequencing input: PBMCs. This rearrangement joins TRBV7-2 to TRBJ1-2; D gene uncertain. CDR3 nucleotides: TGTGCCAGCAGCCCAGACCAAGGGCGCGACTATGGCTACGCCTTC. Translation: CASSPDQGRDYGYAF.